The text below deals with one T cell receptor beta chain. Its specificity is not known. This record belongs to a study of vaccination and CD4 T cells after COVID-19. Study-level points and caveats: The authors identified 304 of 307 vaccine-specific clones in convalescent patients as spike mono-reactive.

Treatment reported: 10-day PBMC culture with coronavirus spike peptide pools or control peptides (ViraFEST assay). Germline values: CDR1 MNHNS, CDR2 SASEGT. With 7 bases clipped from V and 5 bases from J, the junction kept 7 bases outside the gene matches. This CDR3 contains 15 residues. The Oncomine TCR Beta short-read assay was what sequenced the DNA obtained from cultured CD4+ T cells. Genomic DNA was extracted from cultured CD4+ T cells. TCRdb reprocessed the PCR reads via MiXCR and lists one record per CDR3 protein. The sample holds approximately 14,000 distinct CDR3 sequences, about 35% seen once.

The chain is built from TRBV6-1 and TRBJ2-5; 13 bases align to TRBD2. The sequenced sample was cultured CD4+ T cells from blood. The TCR comes from a human donor with COVID-19. The CDR3 region is CASTSGTSGAETQYF. In nucleotides, the CDR3 is TGTGCCAGCACCTCCGGGACTAGCGGGGCTGAGACCCAGTACTTC.